These 14 T cell receptor beta chains were all obtained from the same sample, sequenced in a study of blood T cell repertoires in COVID-19. TCRdb's copy holds only in-frame clones and misses some; the assay was immunoSEQ multiplex PCR. The sample has over 50,000 clones, about 90% seen once. The sequenced sample was peripheral blood. These receptors were collected from a man aged 50 or older with active COVID-19.

The chain joins TRBV18 to TRBJ1-5; D is perhaps TRBD1 (5 bases). Germline V gives CDR1 KGHSH, CDR2 LQKENI. The CDR3 has 13 amino acids. With 1 base removed from V and 8 bases from J, the gap between germline ends came to 9 bases. In DNA, the CDR3 is TGTGCCAGCTCACCACGGGGGGATGAGCCCCAGCATTTT. Encoded protein: CASSPRGDEPQHF.

The chain links TRBV19 to TRBJ2-2; 12 bases are shared with TRBD2. With 6 bases clipped from V and 4 bases from J, the junction kept 3 bases outside the gene matches. This CDR3 is built from 15 residues. Germline loops: CDR1 LNHDA, CDR2 SQIVND (reference sequence). DNA of the CDR3: TGTGCCAGTAGCCTAGCGGGAGGGCCCACCGGGGAGCTGTTTTTT. Translation: CASSLAGGPTGELFF.

This clone came up once. This chain uses TRBV19 with TRBJ1-1; tentative D call: TRBD1 (5 bases). The CDR3 is made up of 12 amino acids. From germline, CDR1 is LNHDA and CDR2 SQIVND (reference sequence). The ends were cut back, 4 bases at V and 8 bases at J, with 11 bases in the middle. CDR3 coding DNA: TGTGCCAGTAGTAAGGACATTTCCGAAGCTTTCTTT. This gives the protein CASSKDISEAFF.

CDR3 loop: CASSQSGTGTFNYGYTF. The CDR3 nucleotides read TGTGCCAGCAGCCAATCCGGGACAGGGACTTTTAACTATGGCTACACCTTC. V gene TRBV4-2 combines with J gene TRBJ1-2; 9 bases align to TRBD1. Trimming removed 2 bases from V and 1 base from J; junction bases left unmatched: 8. This CDR3 comprises 17 residues. Looked up from germline, CDR1 is LGHNA and CDR2 is YNFKEQ.

This chain joins TRBV16 and TRBJ2-6, with D possibly matching TRBD1 (6 bases). The V end was cut by 4 bases, the J end by 1 base, with 17 bases between. The CDR3 has 18 amino acids. Per the germline V gene, CDR1 is KGHSY and CDR2 is FQNENV. CDR3 loop: CASSRNQGIGSGANVLTF. CDR3 sequence (DNA): TGTGCCAGCAGCCGAAATCAGGGGATCGGGTCTGGGGCCAACGTCCTGACTTTC.

This chain connects TRBV7-9 to TRBJ2-7, with D possibly TRBD1 on 6 matching bases. This CDR3 is built from 12 residues. Trimming removed 5 bases at V and 3 bases at J, with 8 bases between. Germline V CDR1 and CDR2: SEHNR, FQNEAQ (reference sequence). CDR3 sequence: CASSLRGYEQYF. DNA of the CDR3: TGTGCCAGCAGCCTCAGGGGCTACGAGCAGTACTTC. Together with reference TRBV7-9 and TRBJ2-7, the CDR3 gives the full variable domain: DTGVSQNPRHKITKRGQNVTFRCDPISEHNRLYWYRQTLGQGPEFLTYFQNEAQLEKSRLLSDRFSAERPKGSFSTLEIQRTEQGDSAMYLCASSLRGYEQYFGPGTRLTVT.

This clone has only a few counts. The V call is TRBV6-4, the J call TRBJ2-2; perhaps TRBD2 as D (5 bases). CDR1 is MRHNA, CDR2 SNTAGT, per germline. The CDR3 length is 14 residues. The germline V and J ends were trimmed by 4 bases and 5 bases, with 11 bases remaining between them. In nucleotides, the CDR3 is TGTGCCAGCAGTGGATCCCCGGGGACCGGGGAGCTGTTTTTT. This encodes CASSGSPGTGELFF.

CDR3 nucleotides: TGCGCCAGCAGCTTGGCCGCCGGAGTGGACACCGGGGAGCTGTTTTTT. Translated: CASSLAAGVDTGELFF. This rearrangement joins TRBV5-1 to TRBJ2-2; D is unresolved. Trimming cost V 0 bases and J 3 bases, with 12 bases left between them. Germline V gene lookup returns CDR1 SGHRS and CDR2 YFSETQ. CDR3 length: 16 residues. The whole variable domain, filled in from reference TRBV5-1 and TRBJ2-2, reads KAGVTQTPRYLIKTRGQQVTLSCSPISGHRSVSWYQQTPGQGLQFLFEYFSETQRNKGNFPGRFSGRQFSNSRSEMNVSTLELGDSALYLCASSLAAGVDTGELFFGEGSRLTVL.

This rearrangement joins TRBV5-1 to TRBJ2-7, with TRBD2 as a possible D gene (5 bases). Per the germline V gene, CDR1 is SGHRS and CDR2 is YFSETQ. V was cut by 4 bases and J by 1 base, with 9 bases left in between. There are 13 residues in the CDR3. Here the CDR3 DNA reads TGCGCCAGCAGCACGGGGAGTTCCTACGAGCAGTACTTC. Translated: CASSTGSSYEQYF.

The chain employs TRBV2 and TRBJ2-2; 8 bases are shared with TRBD1. CDR1 and CDR2 (germline): SNHLY, FYNNEI. The length of the CDR3 is 14 residues. With V trimmed by 6 bases and J by 7 bases, 7 bases remained unmatched. CDR3 loop: CASRNIGQGGELFF. CDR3 DNA sequence: TGTGCCAGCAGGAACATAGGACAGGGCGGGGAGCTGTTTTTT. The full variable domain, with the rest looked up from reference TRBV2 and TRBJ2-2, is EPEVTQTPSHQVTQMGQEVILRCVPISNHLYFYWYRQILGQKVEFLVSFYNNEISEKSEIFDDQFSVERPDGSNFTLKIRSTKLEDSAMYFCASRNIGQGGELFFGEGSRLTVL.

The chain couples TRBV28 to TRBJ1-2; 8 nucleotides line up with TRBD1. The CDR3 length is 13 residues. In germline, CDR1 is MDHEN, CDR2 SYDVKM. The V and J ends lost 4 bases and 6 bases, in that order; junction bases with no gene match: 4. The CDR3: CASSSDRVDGYTF. Written as DNA, the CDR3 is TGTGCCAGCAGTTCGGACAGGGTGGATGGCTACACCTTC.

The chain is built from TRBV2 and TRBJ2-7; D perhaps matches TRBD1 (5 bases). The CDR3 length is 12 residues. The ends were cut back, 5 bases at V and 11 bases at J, with 16 bases in the middle. CDR1 is SNHLY, CDR2 FYNNEI, per germline. CDR3 nucleotide sequence: TGTGCCAGCAGTTCCCTGGGGCAGCTAGAGTACTTC. Protein sequence: CASSSLGQLEYF.

This chain joins TRBV29-1 and TRBJ1-1, with unresolved D. Germline values: CDR1 SQVTM, CDR2 ANQGSEA. The CDR3 spans 13 residues. V was cut by 5 bases and J by 2 bases, with 12 bases left in between. As DNA, the CDR3 is TGCAGCGTTTCAGACTCGGGAAACACTGAAGCTTTCTTT. Protein sequence: CSVSDSGNTEAFF.

This chain links TRBV28 with TRBJ2-2, with a tentative D call TRBD2 (6 bases). The CDR3 extends over 12 amino acids. Between the trimmed V and J ends, which lost 6 bases and 6 bases, there was a span of 8 bases. Germline CDR1 reads MDHEN; CDR2 reads SYDVKM. The CDR3 sequence: CASRRGAGELFF. The CDR3 DNA follows: TGTGCCAGCAGGCGGGGCGCCGGGGAGCTGTTTTTT.